The rows below give T cell receptor beta chains drawn from one sample of a study of tumor and adjacent non-tumor tissue in lung cancer. TCRdb re-called the multiplex PCR reads through MiXCR, storing one row per CDR3 protein. The table records under 80,000 distinct CDR3 sequences, about 77% of them present only once. The sequencing sample was made of distant non-tumor lung tissue. The source is a man aged 55 to 70 with non-small cell lung cancer. CDR3s include the opening cysteine and the closing phenylalanine or tryptophan. D genes are given only for firm matches. Part of the rows lack a size; the others show once, few, many or a class for expanded clones.

d_gene,abundance,j_gene,v_gene,CDR3nt,CDR3aa
TRBD2,many,TRBJ2-1,TRBV5-6,TGTGCCAGCAGCTTGGTTTCGGGAGGCTACAATGAGCAGTTCTTC,CASSLVSGGYNEQFF
-,-,TRBJ2-1,TRBV29-1,TGCAACGCTGAAGTTTGGAAATCTAATGAGCAGTTCTTC,CNAEVWKSNEQFF
-,once,TRBJ2-4,TRBV5-8,TGTGCCAGCAGCTTGGTTGGTCGGCAGGGGCAGTACTTC,CASSLVGRQGQYF
-,many,TRBJ2-2,TRBV20-1,TGCAGTGCCAAAACGGAGACCGGGGAGCTGTTTTTT,CSAKTETGELFF
-,-,TRBJ2-7,TRBV11-1,TGCGCCAACAGCTTTAGTGAAGGAACCTCCTACGAGCAGTACTTC,CANSFSEGTSYEQYF
-,-,TRBJ2-1,TRBV6-1,TGTGCCAGCAGTCGTTATTACAATGAGCAGTTCTTC,CASSRYYNEQFF
TRBD1,-,TRBJ2-7,TRBV5-5,TGTGCCAGCAGTGGTCCAGGGGGTGACCATATGATGCACGAGCAGTACTTC,CASSGPGGDHMMHEQYF
-,-,TRBJ2-3,TRBV11-3,TGTGCCAGCAGCTCCGTGGGTACCTCTAGCACAGATACGCGGTATTTT,CASSSVGTSSTDTRYF
-,many,TRBJ2-1,TRBV6-1,TGTGCCAGCAGTGGAAAGGCAGCCAGCTCCTACAATGAGCAGTTCTTC,CASSGKAASSYNEQFF
-,-,TRBJ2-7,TRBV29-1,TGCAGCGCAACAATGGGGGGACGGGGTTCCCACAAGCAGTACTTC,CSATMGGRGSHKQYF
TRBD1,-,TRBJ1-1,TRBV5-6,TGTGCCAGCTGCCTATTGGGACAGACGAACACTGAAACTTTCTTT,CASCLLGQTNTETFF
-,many,TRBJ2-5,TRBV5-4,TGTGCCAGCAGCTTGTTTCACAGACTGGAAGAGACCCAGTACTTC,CASSLFHRLEETQYF
TRBD1,once,TRBJ2-5,TRBV6-5,TGTGCCAGCAATGCCCGGGACAGACAGTACTTC,CASNARDRQYF
TRBD1,-,TRBJ2-2,TRBV14,TGTACCAGCAGCCAAGAACCCAGGGGGCGGACCGGGAAGCTGTTTTTT,CTSSQEPRGRTGKLFF
-,-,TRBJ2-1,TRBV28,TGTGCCTCGCAGGGAACGATAAGCTACAGTGAGCAGTTATTC,CASQGTISYSEQLF
-,-,TRBJ2-7,TRBV24-1,TGTGCCACCAGTGTAGCGCAGGGTTACGAGGGGTACTTT,CATSVAQGYEGYF
-,once,TRBJ2-5,TRBV29-1,TGCAGCGTCATCGGACATGGGCGCATAGGAGAGACCCAGTACTTC,CSVIGHGRIGETQYF
-,-,TRBJ2-5,TRBV29-1,TGCAGCGTGGCCGATTACTCCCAAGTGACCCAGTGCTTC,CSVADYSQVTQCF
-,once,TRBJ1-5,TRBV5-5,TGTACCAACAGCTTGGTCGGGGGGGACAGCAATCAGCCCCAGCATTTT,CTNSLVGGDSNQPQHF
TRBD1,many,TRBJ1-2,TRBV6-1,TGTGCCAGCAGGGACCCGGGACAGGCCTTC,CASRDPGQAF
-,-,TRBJ2-1,TRBV4-1,TGCGCCAGCAGCAGGGTAGGAGAACTCAATGAGCAGTTCTTC,CASSRVGELNEQFF
-,-,TRBJ2-4,TRBV28,TGTGCCAGCAGTTTACACCCCTTAGCCAAAAACGTTCAGTATTTC,CASSLHPLAKNVQYF
-,-,TRBJ1-2,TRBV6-1,TGTGCAAGCAGTGTCGTACCGGGGGGGGCCTATGGCTACACCTTC,CASSVVPGGAYGYTF
-,many,TRBJ2-1,TRBV30,TGTGCCTGGACGGAAGAGGCCGGGTACAATGAGCAGTTCTTC,CAWTEEAGYNEQFF
TRBD2,-,TRBJ2-3,TRBV5-4,TGTGCCAGCAGCTATGCCGGGACTAGCGGGAGTGCAGATACGCAGTATTTT,CASSYAGTSGSADTQYF
-,few,TRBJ1-2,TRBV29-1,TGCAGCGTATGTTGGGGGGACATGCCCGCCTATGGCTATACCTTC,CSVCWGDMPAYGYTF
-,-,TRBJ2-7,TRBV29-1,TGCAGCGCTCAGGAAGGCAGGGGTGAGTACGAACAGTACTTC,CSAQEGRGEYEQYF
-,-,TRBJ1-4,TRBV6-1,TGTGCCACCCCCGGAATCGAGGGTGGAAAACTGTTTTTC,CATPGIEGGKLFF
TRBD2,-,TRBJ2-3,TRBV4-2,TGTGCCAGCAGCCAAGGTAGCACTAGCGGCACAGATACACAGTATTTT,CASSQGSTSGTDTQYF
-,many,TRBJ1-2,TRBV13,TGTGCCAGCAGCCCCCGGGGAGAGAACTATGGCTACACCTTC,CASSPRGENYGYTF
-,-,TRBJ1-1,TRBV20-1,TGCAGTGCTAAGTACGGGGGAGGGGTAGGTGGAGCTTTTTTT,CSAKYGGGVGGAFF
-,-,TRBJ2-6,TRBV6-5,TGTGCCAGCAGTTACATGCTGGGTGGGACCAACGTCCTGGCTTTC,CASSYMLGGTNVLAF
-,many,TRBJ2-7,TRBV20-1,TGCAGTGCTAGAAAAGGAGCGGTCTTGAAGTACGAGCAGTACTTC,CSARKGAVLKYEQYF
TRBD2,-,TRBJ2-5,TRBV20-1,TGCAGTGTTAGAGACCCTACTAGCGGGAGTATCAAGACCCAGTACTTC,CSVRDPTSGSIKTQYF
-,-,TRBJ1-6,TRBV4-2,TGTGCCAGTAGCCAAGGAGGTGGCAGTACCTATAATTCACCCGTTCACTTT,CASSQGGGSTYNSPVHF
-,-,TRBJ1-2,TRBV5-5,TGTGCCAGCAGCTTGGGGGCCTATGGTTACACCTTC,CASSLGAYGYTF
TRBD2,-,TRBJ2-2,TRBV6-1,TGTGCCAGCCACTTGACAACTAGCGGGGCGAAGACCGGGGAGCTGTTTTTT,CASHLTTSGAKTGELFF
TRBD2,-,TRBJ2-3,TRBV6-5,TGTGCCAGCTGTAGGGCTAGCGGGCGGGCAGATACGCAGTACTTT,CASCRASGRADTQYF
-,many,TRBJ2-3,TRBV20-1,TGCAGTGTTGATGAAGGGGGTAGGACAGATACGCAGTATTTT,CSVDEGGRTDTQYF
-,-,TRBJ2-7,TRBV29-1,TGCGGCATCGCCCTAGGCGGGATCTCGTACGAGCAGTACTTC,CGIALGGISYEQYF